Each of the 25 T cell receptor beta chains below was sequenced from the same sample in a study of blood T cell repertoires in COVID-19. The protocol was immunoSEQ multiplex PCR, while the TCRdb copy is restricted to in-frame clones and leaves out a portion. Altogether about 290,000 clones are present, about 82% being singletons, with the ten largest covering 4.1%. Sequencing used peripheral blood. These receptors were obtained from a woman aged 45-65 years with active or convalescent COVID-19.

The chain recombines TRBV6-5 with TRBJ2-7; D call uncertain. The V gene lost 6 bases and the J gene lost 6 bases, with 9 bases spanning the gap. This CDR3 spans 11 amino acids. The germline CDR1 and CDR2 sequences are MNHEY and SVGAGI. This CDR3 reads CASRSPSEQYF. The CDR3 DNA is TGTGCCAGCAGGTCCCCCTCCGAGCAGTACTTC.

This chain connects TRBV27 to TRBJ2-7; D might be TRBD1 (8 bases). The CDR3 has 13 residues. Per the germline V gene, CDR1 is MNHEY and CDR2 is SMNVEV (reference sequence). The V end lost 6 bases, the J end lost 6 bases, and 15 bases lay between the germline ends. The CDR3 spells CASSTDREGEQYF. The CDR3 DNA reads TGTGCCAGCAGCACGGACAGGGAGGGCGAGCAGTACTTC.

The rearrangement joins TRBV30 to TRBJ2-1; 10 nucleotides line up with TRBD2. The CDR3 is made up of 15 amino acids. V shed 0 bases and J 7 bases; nucleotides not matched to a gene: 6. CDR1 and CDR2 from the germline V gene are GTSNPN and SVGIG (reference sequence). The CDR3 nucleotides read TGTGCCTGGAGTGTAGGCCTAGCGGGAGTAAATGAGCAGTTCTTC. It specifies CAWSVGLAGVNEQFF.

The chain employs TRBV2 and TRBJ2-2; 10 bases are shared with TRBD2. Germline trimming cut 8 bases from V and 7 bases from J; bases unmatched to any gene: 4. From germline, CDR1 is SNHLY and CDR2 FYNNEI. This CDR3 comprises 13 residues. CDR3 loop: CASRSGRSGELFF. CDR3 nucleotide sequence: TGTGCCAGCCGTAGCGGGAGGAGCGGGGAGCTGTTTTTT.

This clone was counted a few times. This chain links TRBV18 with TRBJ1-1, with 9 bases matching TRBD1. V trimming: 1 base; J trimming: 8 bases; junction bases outside the gene matches: 11. This CDR3 region has 16 residues. Per the germline V gene, CDR1 is KGHSH and CDR2 is LQKENI. The CDR3 loop reads CASSPRDRVVPGEAFF. The CDR3 DNA reads as TGTGCCAGCTCACCACGGGACAGGGTGGTCCCCGGGGAAGCTTTCTTT. The whole variable domain, filled in from reference TRBV18 and TRBJ1-1, reads NAGVMQNPRHLVRRRGQEARLRCSPMKGHSHVYWYRQLPEEGLKFMVYLQKENIIDESGMPKERFSAEFPKEGPSILRIQQVVRGDSAAYFCASSPRDRVVPGEAFFGQGTRLTVV.

The chain carries TRBV6-1 and TRBJ1-1; D ambiguous. Trimming stripped 3 bases from V and 10 bases from J, with 9 bases between. CDR1 and CDR2 (germline): MNHNS, SASEGT. There are 11 residues in the CDR3. CDR3 sequence: CASSDTVRAFF. In DNA, the CDR3 is TGTGCCAGCAGTGATACGGTACGAGCTTTCTTT.

The rearrangement joins TRBV5-1 to TRBJ2-1; 11 positions match TRBD2. The germline gives CDR1 SGHRS, CDR2 YFSETQ. The CDR3 totals 16 residues. V dropped 4 bases and J dropped 9; count of bases not matched to a gene: 12. DNA for the CDR3: TGCGCCAGCAGCGTGGATAGCGGGAGGGCTGGGGGTGAGCAGTTCTTC. It specifies CASSVDSGRAGGEQFF.

This chain joins TRBV2 and TRBJ1-4; 7 bases agree with TRBD1. The CDR3 contains 14 residues. Germline values: CDR1 SNHLY, CDR2 FYNNEI. J was trimmed by 4 bases and V by 7 bases; bases with no gene match: 6. The CDR3 nucleotides read TGTGCCAGCAAGGCAGGGGGAGGTAATGAAAAACTGTTTTTT. This sequence encodes CASKAGGGNEKLFF. The entire variable domain, with the rest obtained from reference TRBV2 and TRBJ1-4, is as follows: EPEVTQTPSHQVTQMGQEVILRCVPISNHLYFYWYRQILGQKVEFLVSFYNNEISEKSEIFDDQFSVERPDGSNFTLKIRSTKLEDSAMYFCASKAGGGNEKLFFGSGTQLSVL.

The rearrangement joins TRBV18 to TRBJ1-3, with 10 positions matching TRBD1. CDR1 is KGHSH, CDR2 LQKENI, per germline. V trimming: 0 bases; J trimming: 5 bases; junction bases outside the gene matches: 16. The CDR3 runs 20 residues. The CDR3 region is CASSPPTGGRPRRPRNTIYF. CDR3 DNA sequence: TGTGCCAGCTCACCACCGACAGGGGGCCGGCCCCGCCGACCAAGAAACACCATATATTTT. The full variable domain, rest sourced from reference TRBV18 and TRBJ1-3, is NAGVMQNPRHLVRRRGQEARLRCSPMKGHSHVYWYRQLPEEGLKFMVYLQKENIIDESGMPKERFSAEFPKEGPSILRIQQVVRGDSAAYFCASSPPTGGRPRRPRNTIYFGEGSWLTVV.

V gene TRBV7-9 combines with J gene TRBJ1-4; no reliable D call. In germline, CDR1 is SEHNR, CDR2 FQNEAQ (reference sequence). Trimming left V 5 bases short and J 8 bases short, with 15 bases between. The CDR3 runs 14 residues. The CDR3 sequence is CASSDWTPSEKLFF. CDR3 DNA: TGTGCCAGCAGCGATTGGACTCCGAGCGAAAAACTGTTTTTT. The whole variable domain, remainder taken from reference TRBV7-9 and TRBJ1-4, is DTGVSQNPRHKITKRGQNVTFRCDPISEHNRLYWYRQTLGQGPEFLTYFQNEAQLEKSRLLSDRFSAERPKGSFSTLEIQRTEQGDSAMYLCASSDWTPSEKLFFGSGTQLSVL.

Many counts were recorded for this clone. V gene TRBV14 combines with J gene TRBJ1-1, with unresolved D. V was trimmed by 4 bases and J by 8 bases, leaving 8 bases between them. Per germline, CDR1 SGHDN and CDR2 FVKESK. The CDR3 covers 11 residues. This chain's CDR3 is CASSPGREAFF. DNA for the CDR3: TGTGCCAGCAGCCCGGGAAGGGAAGCTTTCTTT. The complete variable domain, with remaining parts taken from reference TRBV14 and TRBJ1-1, reads EAGVTQFPSHSVIEKGQTVTLRCDPISGHDNLYWYRRVMGKEIKFLLHFVKESKQDESGMPNNRFLAERTGGTYSTLKVQPAELEDSGVYFCASSPGREAFFGQGTRLTVV.

This clone showed up just once. The rearrangement links TRBV19 to TRBJ2-3; TRBD1 agrees at 10 bases. The CDR3 covers 14 residues. CDR1 and CDR2 from the germline V gene are LNHDA and SQIVND (reference sequence). The trim removed 5 bases at V and 5 bases at J, leaving 4 bases unmatched. The CDR3 nucleotides are TGTGCCAGTAGTGGACAGGGGGAGGGAGATACGCAGTATTTT. It codes for CASSGQGEGDTQYF.

J is TRBJ1-2 and V is TRBV19; D gene ambiguous. The length of the CDR3 is 15 residues. The V end was cut by 6 bases, the J end by 9 bases, with 23 bases between. Germline V gene data show CDR1 as LNHDA and CDR2 as SQIVND (reference sequence). The CDR3 region is CASRNSGSKAFSYTF. The CDR3 DNA reads as TGTGCCAGTAGAAATTCGGGGTCCAAGGCATTCAGCTACACCTTC.

The chain carries TRBV18 and TRBJ2-3, with D hard to call. Trimming took 6 bases from V and 3 from J, leaving 7 bases between them. CDR1 is KGHSH, CDR2 LQKENI, per germline. This CDR3 contains 12 residues. CDR3 region: CASSRYTDTQYF. The CDR3 DNA reads as TGTGCCAGCTCTCGTTATACAGATACGCAGTATTTT.

The J gene is TRBJ1-4, the V gene TRBV15; 7 nucleotides match TRBD1. V shed 0 bases, J shed 7 bases, and the junction held 11 bases outside the gene matches. Per the germline V gene, CDR1 is LNHNV and CDR2 is YYDKDF (reference sequence). The CDR3 has 17 amino acids. This CDR3 reads CATSREGGRGSGEKLFF. The CDR3 coding sequence is TGTGCCACCAGCAGAGAAGGGGGCCGGGGGAGCGGTGAAAAACTGTTTTTT.

A word on this clone: The same CDR3 can be traced to other DNA sequences in this sample. V usage is TRBV11-2 and J usage is TRBJ2-1, with no clear D. The ends were cut back, 1 base at V and 0 bases at J, with 4 bases in the middle. The CDR3 length is 14 residues. The germline CDR1 and CDR2 sequences are SGHAT and FQNNGV. The CDR3: CASSLASSYNEQFF. The CDR3, as DNA: TGTGCCAGCAGCTTAGCGAGCTCCTACAATGAGCAGTTCTTC.

The chain uses TRBV20-1 and TRBJ1-2; TRBD1 might be the D (6 bases). The CDR3 length is 10 residues. Germline lookup yields CDR1 DFQATT and CDR2 SNEGSKA (reference sequence). V lost 4 bases, J lost 6 bases, and 6 bases lay in between. This CDR3 reads CSANRDGYTF. In DNA, the CDR3 is TGCAGTGCTAACAGGGATGGCTACACCTTC.

A single count supports this clone. CDR3 sequence (DNA): TGTGCCAGCAGTTTAGTGGGCGGGATAGCGGCCCAGTACTTC. It specifies CASSLVGGIAAQYF. V is TRBV28 and J is TRBJ2-5; possibly TRBD2 for D (6 bases). CDR1 MDHEN and CDR2 SYDVKM come from the germline V gene. The CDR3 sequence is 14 residues long. V was pared by 2 bases and J by 9 bases, with 16 bases between.

The V call is TRBV15, the J call TRBJ2-5, with D possibly TRBD2 on 5 matching bases. Germline CDR1 and CDR2: LNHNV and YYDKDF (reference sequence). This CDR3 has 14 residues. Deletions cut 0 bases from V and 1 base from J, with 6 bases between. The CDR3 DNA sequence: TGTGCCACCAGCAGAGAAGCGGCCCAAGAGACCCAGTACTTC. It yields the protein CATSREAAQETQYF. Full variable domain (missing parts from reference TRBV15 and TRBJ2-5): DAMVIQNPRYQVTQFGKPVTLSCSQTLNHNVMYWYQQKSSQAPKLLFHYYDKDFNNEADTPDNFQSRRPNTSFCFLDIRSPGLGDTAMYLCATSREAAQETQYFGPGTRLLVL.

The chain employs TRBV5-6 and TRBJ2-6; tentatively, D is TRBD1 (5 bases). Germline loops: CDR1 SGHDT, CDR2 YYEEEE. With 4 bases removed from V and 1 base from J, the gap between germline ends came to 9 bases. The CDR3 has 15 amino acids. Here the CDR3 DNA reads TGTGCCAGCAGCCCTCAGGGTTCTGGGGCCAACGTCCTGACTTTC. Translating gives CASSPQGSGANVLTF.

The rearrangement joins TRBV19 to TRBJ2-3; unclear D gene. The CDR3 totals 16 residues. Germline values: CDR1 LNHDA, CDR2 SQIVND (reference sequence). The V end lost 5 bases, the J end lost 4 bases, and 19 bases lay between the germline ends. The CDR3 is CASSPRDTVFADTQYF. The CDR3 nucleotides are TGTGCCAGTAGTCCCCGAGATACAGTTTTCGCAGATACGCAGTATTTT. The entire variable domain, with the rest obtained from reference TRBV19 and TRBJ2-3, is as follows: DGGITQSPKYLFRKEGQNVTLSCEQNLNHDAMYWYRQDPGQGLRLIYYSQIVNDFQKGDIAEGYSVSREKKESFPLTVTSAQKNPTAFYLCASSPRDTVFADTQYFGPGTRLTVL.

This clone was counted only a few times. The chain recombines TRBV6-5 with TRBJ1-6; TRBD1 matches 7 bases. The J segment lost 8 bases and the V segment lost 4 bases, leaving 5 bases of the junction unmatched. Germline V lookup: CDR1 MNHEY, CDR2 SVGAGI. This CDR3 comprises 14 residues. CDR3 residues: CASSLIGQDSPLHF. The CDR3 DNA is TGTGCCAGCAGTTTGATAGGACAGGATTCACCCCTCCACTTT.

The count of this clone is one. J is TRBJ1-2 and V is TRBV2; maybe TRBD1 (5 bases). The ends were cut back, 6 bases at V and 2 bases at J, with 13 bases in the middle. CDR3 length: 14 amino acids. Per germline, CDR1 SNHLY and CDR2 FYNNEI. CDR3 sequence: CASRGGGQNYGYTF. The DNA for the CDR3 is TGTGCCAGCAGGGGAGGAGGACAAAACTATGGCTACACCTTC.

The J gene is TRBJ2-6, the V gene TRBV19, with D possibly matching TRBD1 (5 bases). CDR1 LNHDA and CDR2 SQIVND come from the germline V gene (reference sequence). This CDR3 region has 16 residues. The V gene lost 5 bases and the J gene lost 4 bases, with 15 bases spanning the gap. The CDR3 protein is CASSGVPGSGANVLTF. The CDR3 DNA follows: TGTGCCAGTAGTGGAGTTCCAGGGTCCGGGGCCAACGTCCTGACTTTC. The variable domain in full, with the rest retrieved from reference TRBV19 and TRBJ2-6, is DGGITQSPKYLFRKEGQNVTLSCEQNLNHDAMYWYRQDPGQGLRLIYYSQIVNDFQKGDIAEGYSVSREKKESFPLTVTSAQKNPTAFYLCASSGVPGSGANVLTFGAGSRLTVL.

This clone turned up a few times. The chain is built from TRBV16 and TRBJ1-1; 7 bases agree with TRBD1. The CDR3 length is 12 residues. The V gene's germline CDR1 is KGHSY and CDR2 FQNENV. Trimming cost V 6 bases and J 12 bases; bases outside gene matches: 10. CDR3 nucleotide sequence: TGTGCCAGCAGGCAACTGACAGGGCAGACTTTCTTT. It codes for CASRQLTGQTFF.